This T cell receptor beta chain was sequenced for a study of cytomegalovirus exposure and HLA in healthy donors. PCR primers comprised 60 Vbeta and 13 Jbeta primers. The repertoire was sequenced with immunoSEQ multiplex PCR; TCRdb's copy has only in-frame clones and lacks some. The table has roughly 130,000 clones, approximately 61% seen once. The CDR3 sequence is 17 residues long. CDR1 is MNHNS, CDR2 SASEGT, per germline. The J segment lost 0 bases and the V segment lost 4 bases, leaving 6 bases of the junction unmatched. This clone was seen more than once but under ten times. The sequencing sample was made of PBMCs. The chain joins TRBV6-1 to TRBJ2-6; the match to TRBD1 covers 7 bases. The clonotype originates from a man aged 25 to 45 in good health and CMV-seropositive. The CDR3 sequence is CASSGGTAPSGANVLTF. CDR3 coding DNA: TGTGCCAGCAGTGGAGGGACAGCGCCCTCTGGGGCCAACGTCCTGACTTTC.